These 17 T cell receptor beta chains came from one sample sequenced in a study of cytotoxic CD8 clonotypes in ibrutinib-treated CLL. Profiling relied on immunoSEQ multiplex PCR, and the TCRdb table lists in-frame clones only, not all of them. The data show over 250,000 clones, around 76% seen once. Specimen: PBMCs, collected at disease progression, from a patient treated with ibrutinib. The receptors stem from a human donor with chronic lymphocytic leukemia.

The chain joins TRBV7-3 to TRBJ2-3; 7 bases are shared with TRBD1. In germline, CDR1 is SGHTA, CDR2 FQGTGA. The V gene end was trimmed by 5 bases and the J gene end by 3 bases; junction bases not matched to a gene: 5. The length of the CDR3 is 14 residues. Here the CDR3 reads CASSPTGRTDTQYF. Here the CDR3 DNA reads TGTGCCAGCAGCCCGACAGGGAGAACAGATACGCAGTATTTT.

The V and J genes are TRBV10-3 and TRBJ1-3; the D is unclear. The CDR3 covers 14 residues. With 9 bases removed from V and 0 bases from J, the gap between germline ends came to 12 bases. CDR1 and CDR2 from the germline V gene are ENHRY and SYGVKD. In DNA form, the CDR3 reads TGTGCCATAACGGGAGATCCCTCTGGAAACACCATATATTTT. Its protein product is CAITGDPSGNTIYF.

The chain links TRBV7-7 to TRBJ1-3, with D uncertain. Per germline, CDR1 SSHAT and CDR2 FNYEAQ (reference sequence). This CDR3 has 13 amino acids. Trimming removed 1 base from V and 8 bases from J, with 9 bases in between. CDR3 bases: TGTGCCAGCAGCTTAGGGCAGGCAGACACCATATATTTT. Amino acids: CASSLGQADTIYF. Full variable domain (rest looked up from reference TRBV7-7 and TRBJ1-3): GAGVSQSPRYKVTKRGQDVTLRCDPISSHATLYWYQQALGQGPEFLTYFNYEAQPDKSGLPSDRFSAERPEGSISTLTIQRTEQRDSAMYRCASSLGQADTIYFGEGSWLTVV.

This chain connects TRBV19 to TRBJ2-4; D remains unclear. This CDR3 has 16 residues. V was pared by 3 bases and J by 0 bases, with 12 bases between. The germline V gene has CDR1 LNHDA and CDR2 SQIVND (reference sequence). This CDR3 reads CASSIALNIAKNIQYF. DNA of the CDR3: TGTGCCAGTAGTATTGCCCTTAACATAGCCAAAAACATTCAGTACTTC.

The genes are TRBV7-3 and TRBJ2-1, with 10 nucleotides matching TRBD2. V lost 1 base to trimming and J lost 0 bases; unmatched junction nucleotides: 3. CDR1 SGHTA and CDR2 FQGTGA come from the germline V gene. This CDR3 contains 17 residues. In nucleotides, the CDR3 is TGTGCCAGCAGCTTAATTCCTAGCGGGAGCTCCTACAATGAGCAGTTCTTC. As protein: CASSLIPSGSSYNEQFF.

The chain recombines TRBV5-1 with TRBJ2-7, with 8 nucleotides matching TRBD1. Germline V lookup: CDR1 SGHRS, CDR2 YFSETQ. The CDR3 covers 16 residues. The trim removed 0 bases at V and 2 bases at J, leaving 7 bases unmatched. The DNA of the CDR3 is TGCGCCAGCAGCTTGGCGGACAGGGCCGTGCCCTACGAGCAGTACTTC. Translation gives CASSLADRAVPYEQYF.

This chain uses TRBV5-4 with TRBJ2-5, with TRBD1 identical over 11 bases. Trimming cost V 1 base and J 5 bases; bases outside gene matches: 7. Germline CDR1 and CDR2: SGHNT and YYREEE (reference sequence). The CDR3 is 16 amino acids. The CDR3 DNA reads TGTGCCAGCAGCTTGTGGGGACAGGGGGGAGGGGAGACCCAGTACTTC. As protein: CASSLWGQGGGETQYF. The full variable domain, completed using reference TRBV5-4 and TRBJ2-5, is ETGVTQSPTHLIKTRGQQVTLRCSSQSGHNTVSWYQQALGQGPQFIFQYYREEENGRGNFPPRFSGLQFPNYSSELNVNALELDDSALYLCASSLWGQGGGETQYFGPGTRLLVL.

This clone turned up a few times. V is TRBV10-3 and J is TRBJ2-6; D perhaps matches TRBD1 (5 bases). V was pared by 8 bases and J by 4 bases, with 12 bases between. CDR3 length: 14 amino acids. The germline CDR1 and CDR2 sequences are ENHRY and SYGVKD. CDR3 sequence reads: CAIPLGVGANVLTF. Here the CDR3 DNA reads TGTGCCATCCCCCTAGGGGTCGGGGCCAACGTCCTGACTTTC.

The count of this clone is one. J is TRBJ1-5 and V is TRBV6-1; 8 bases align to TRBD1. The CDR3 runs to 16 residues. The germline V gene encodes CDR1 MNHNS and CDR2 SASEGT. V lost 4 bases, J lost 6 bases, and 11 bases stayed unmatched. The CDR3 nucleotides read TGTGCCAGCAGTGGTCACAGGGGGAGGTGGGTTCAGCCCCAGCATTTT. Protein sequence: CASSGHRGRWVQPQHF.

The chain joins TRBV28 to TRBJ2-7, with 8 bases matching TRBD1. J was trimmed by 4 bases and V by 7 bases; bases with no gene match: 12. This CDR3 is built from 15 residues. CDR1 MDHEN and CDR2 SYDVKM come from the germline V gene. CDR3 in DNA: TGTGCCAGCAACCCGACAGGGGTCCTACTTTACGAGCAGTACTTC. Protein: CASNPTGVLLYEQYF.

The rearrangement links TRBV28 to TRBJ2-7; maybe TRBD1 (5 bases). Germline CDR1 is MDHEN and CDR2 is SYDVKM. The CDR3 spans 15 residues. Trimming removed 5 bases at V and 0 bases at J, with 14 bases between. This CDR3 reads CASSRRGFNSYEQYF. CDR3 DNA sequence: TGTGCCAGCAGTCGAAGGGGTTTCAACTCCTACGAGCAGTACTTC.

This clone has more than one count but fewer than ten. CDR3 in DNA: TGTGCCAGCAGCCCACCGCCAGGGCCCAGCTCTGGAAACACCATATATTTT. Its protein is CASSPPPGPSSGNTIYF. The V and J genes are TRBV9 and TRBJ1-3; tentative D call: TRBD1 (5 bases). This CDR3 has 17 amino acids. V lost 4 bases and J lost 0, with 17 bases in between. From germline, CDR1 is SGDLS and CDR2 YYNGEE.

This chain connects TRBV10-2 to TRBJ1-2; 8 bases are a match to TRBD1. Trimming at V came to 0 bases and at J to 2 bases, leaving 5 bases not matched to a gene. Germline V CDR1 and CDR2: WSHSY, SAAADI. CDR3 length: 16 residues. The CDR3 spells CASSESLRQGNYGYTF. The CDR3 nucleotides are TGCGCCAGCAGTGAGTCGTTGAGACAGGGGAACTATGGCTACACCTTC.

This rearrangement joins TRBV19 to TRBJ1-6; 9 bases match TRBD1. The V and J ends lost 3 bases and 10 bases, in that order; junction bases with no gene match: 10. Germline V CDR1 and CDR2: LNHDA, SQIVND (reference sequence). The CDR3 runs to 16 residues. CDR3 region: CASSILETGGYSPLHF. For the CDR3, the DNA is TGTGCCAGTAGTATTCTCGAGACAGGGGGATACTCACCCCTCCACTTT.

Notes on this clone: In the same sample, other DNA sequences code for this CDR3. The chain recombines TRBV28 with TRBJ2-7, with D perhaps given as TRBD1 or TRBD2 (5 bases each). Germline assignment: CDR1 MDHEN and CDR2 SYDVKM. Trimming cost V 3 bases and J 4 bases, with 10 bases left between them. This CDR3 contains 13 residues. The CDR3 here is CASSLRGTYEQYF. The CDR3 DNA reads TGTGCCAGCAGTTTGAGGGGTACGTACGAGCAGTACTTC.

The chain uses TRBV4-1 and TRBJ1-2, with a possible D match to TRBD1 (5 bases). V was trimmed by 0 bases and J by 4 bases, leaving 12 bases between them. Germline lookup yields CDR1 MGHRA and CDR2 YSYEKL. The CDR3 covers 15 residues. The CDR3: CASSQEGVRAYGYTF. The CDR3 DNA reads TGCGCCAGCAGCCAAGAGGGGGTGCGGGCCTATGGCTACACCTTC.

The chain has TRBV9 and TRBJ2-5, with TRBD2 matching 8 bases. With V trimmed by 4 bases and J by 3 bases, 2 bases remained unmatched. There are 13 residues in the CDR3. In germline, CDR1 is SGDLS, CDR2 YYNGEE. This CDR3 reads CASSLGLEETQYF. CDR3 coding DNA: TGTGCCAGCAGCCTGGGACTAGAAGAGACCCAGTACTTC.